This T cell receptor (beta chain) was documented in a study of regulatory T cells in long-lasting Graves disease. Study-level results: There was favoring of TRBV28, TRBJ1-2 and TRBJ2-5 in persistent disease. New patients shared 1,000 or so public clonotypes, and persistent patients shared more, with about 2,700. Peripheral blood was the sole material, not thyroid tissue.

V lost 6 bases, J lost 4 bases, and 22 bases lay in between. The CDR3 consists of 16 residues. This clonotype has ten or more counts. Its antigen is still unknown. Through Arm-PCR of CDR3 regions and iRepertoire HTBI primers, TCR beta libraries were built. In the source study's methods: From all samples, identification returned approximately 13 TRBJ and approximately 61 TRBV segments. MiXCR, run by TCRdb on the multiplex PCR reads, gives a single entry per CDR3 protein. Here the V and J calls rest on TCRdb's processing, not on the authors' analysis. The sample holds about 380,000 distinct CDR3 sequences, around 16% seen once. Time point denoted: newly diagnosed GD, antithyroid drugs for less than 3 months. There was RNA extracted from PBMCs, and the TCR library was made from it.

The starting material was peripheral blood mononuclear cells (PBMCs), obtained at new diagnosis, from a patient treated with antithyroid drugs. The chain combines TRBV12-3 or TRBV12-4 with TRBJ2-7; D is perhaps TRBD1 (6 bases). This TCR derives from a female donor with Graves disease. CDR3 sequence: CASSRSGQGYAYEQYF. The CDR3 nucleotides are TGTGCCAGCAGCCGCTCCGGGCAGGGGTATGCTTACGAGCAGTACTTC.